Below are 13 T cell receptor beta chains sequenced from a single sample in a study of T cells in Graves' hyperthyroidism and ophthalmopathy. RNA transcripts served as the template for amplifying TCR beta CDR3 regions. When the TCR CDR3 underwent first-round RT-PCR, the HTBI primer set was used. TCRdb recomputed calls from the multiplex PCR reads with MiXCR, one row per CDR3 protein. This sample has almost 600,000 distinct CDR3 sequences, with approximately 13% found just once. Sequenced input: blood. The receptors derive from a woman younger than 45 with Graves' hyperthyroidism that later progressed to Graves' ophthalmopathy.

This clonotype was seen more than once but under ten times. The V call is TRBV20-1, the J call TRBJ1-4, with a tentative D call TRBD1 (5 bases). In germline, CDR1 is DFQATT, CDR2 SNEGSKA (reference sequence). CDR3 length: 14 amino acids. Deletions cut 6 bases from V and 3 bases from J, with 14 bases between. The CDR3 bases are TGCAGTGCGGGGCCGGGAGCTGCTAATGAAAAACTGTTTTTT. As protein: CSAGPGAANEKLFF.

This clonotype has ten or more counts. CDR3 residues: CASSSPGRGYNEQYF. In nucleotides, the CDR3 is TGTGCCAGCAGCTCACCCGGCAGGGGCTATAACGAGCAGTACTTC. The V gene is TRBV6-1, the J gene TRBJ2-7; perhaps TRBD1 as D (6 bases). Trimming took off 6 bases at V and 5 bases at J, with 20 bases between the two ends. Germline CDR1 and CDR2: MNHNS and SASEGT. CDR3 length: 15 residues.

The V call is TRBV6-1, the J call TRBJ1-1; the D is unclear. Trimming stripped 10 bases from V and 5 bases from J, with 11 bases between. There are 11 residues in the CDR3. CDR1 and CDR2 (germline): MNHNS, SASEGT. This CDR3 is CAIAEMTEAFF. The CDR3 bases are TGTGCCATTGCAGAAATGACTGAAGCTTTCTTT.

The chain employs TRBV29-1 and TRBJ1-2, with D hard to call. The V end was cut by 7 bases, the J end by 8 bases, with 14 bases between. The CDR3 runs to 11 residues. Germline CDR1 reads SQVTM; CDR2 reads ANQGSEA. The CDR3 nucleotides read TGCAGCGCATACGAGGTCCCAGGCTACACCTTC. Encoded protein: CSAYEVPGYTF.

This clonotype was observed many times. The rearrangement uses TRBV6-5 and TRBJ2-2, with 7 positions matching TRBD2. The CDR3 has 17 residues. CDR1 and CDR2 (germline): MNHEY, SVGAGI. V was pared by 1 base and J by 2 bases, with 7 bases of the junction left unmatched. Here the CDR3 reads CASSYWAGGSNTGELFF. The CDR3 DNA reads TGTGCCAGCAGTTACTGGGCAGGCGGGAGCAACACCGGGGAGCTGTTTTTT.

The V and J genes are TRBV20-1 and TRBJ2-1; 8 bases line up with TRBD2. The CDR3 covers 15 residues. J was trimmed by 6 bases and V by 0 bases; bases with no gene match: 7. Germline CDR1 and CDR2: DFQATT and SNEGSKA (reference sequence). CDR3 in DNA: TGCAGTGCTAGAGATAGGGCAGCGGGAGTCAATGAGCAGTTCTTC. Its protein product is CSARDRAAGVNEQFF.

The chain employs TRBV27 and TRBJ1-6; possible D gene TRBD1, 5 bases. V was trimmed by 1 base and J by 19 bases, leaving 17 bases between them. Germline assignment: CDR1 MNHEY and CDR2 SMNVEV (reference sequence). The CDR3 consists of 13 residues. In DNA, the CDR3 is TGTGCCAGCAGTTTATTTAAGGACGGGACTATTCACTTT. Amino acid sequence: CASSLFKDGTIHF.

The chain uses TRBV11-1 and TRBJ2-7; no firm D call. V shed 5 bases and J shed 2 bases, with 10 bases lying between them. CDR1 and CDR2 from the germline V gene are SGHAT and FQDESV (reference sequence). The CDR3 contains 13 residues. This CDR3 is CASSADGPYEQYF. The CDR3 bases are TGTGCCAGCAGCGCGGACGGTCCCTACGAGCAGTACTTC.

This sequence joins TRBV7-8 and TRBJ2-1; 8 positions agree with TRBD2. CDR1 is SGHVS, CDR2 FQNEAQ, per germline. J lost 5 bases, V lost 10 bases, and 13 bases had no gene match. The CDR3 contains 15 residues. CDR3 in DNA: TGTGCCAACGCACCGGGAGCGGGAGTAAACAATGAGCAGTTCTTC. This codes for CANAPGAGVNNEQFF.

At least ten counts were recorded for this clonotype. The gene calls are TRBV12-3 or TRBV12-4 and TRBJ1-1; tentatively, D is TRBD1 (6 bases). The V end lost 7 bases, the J end lost 0 bases, and 12 bases lay between the germline ends. CDR3 size: 14 residues. The CDR3 nucleotides are TGTGCCAGCACCAACCAGGGGCTGAACACTGAAGCTTTCTTT. This gives the protein CASTNQGLNTEAFF.

This clonotype showed up many times. The rearrangement links TRBV7-3 to TRBJ2-2; no reliable D call. This CDR3 spans 15 amino acids. The V and J ends lost 6 bases and 0 bases respectively, with 11 bases between them. Germline-derived CDR1 and CDR2 are SGHTA and FQGTGA. CDR3 sequence (DNA): TGTGCCAGCAGTCCCGGCTCCGCGAACACCGGGGAGCTGTTTTTT. Translated, it gives CASSPGSANTGELFF.

This clonotype was counted only a few times. The DNA of the CDR3 is TGCGCCAGCACCCAGGCACAACCCTATGGCTACACCTTC. Its translation: CASTQAQPYGYTF. This sequence joins TRBV5-1 and TRBJ1-2; D is undetermined. Germline-derived CDR1 and CDR2 are SGHRS and YFSETQ. V shed 6 bases and J shed 4 bases, with 13 bases lying between them. The length of the CDR3 is 13 residues.

This clonotype has a count of ten or more. V is TRBV5-1 and J is TRBJ1-3; D is unclear. From germline, CDR1 is SGHRS and CDR2 YFSETQ. Deletions cut 1 base from V and 0 bases from J, with 11 bases between. The CDR3 has 16 amino acids. Here the CDR3 DNA reads TGCGCCAGCAGCTTGTCTACATCGAGCTCTGGAAACACCATATATTTT. Its protein product is CASSLSTSSSGNTIYF.